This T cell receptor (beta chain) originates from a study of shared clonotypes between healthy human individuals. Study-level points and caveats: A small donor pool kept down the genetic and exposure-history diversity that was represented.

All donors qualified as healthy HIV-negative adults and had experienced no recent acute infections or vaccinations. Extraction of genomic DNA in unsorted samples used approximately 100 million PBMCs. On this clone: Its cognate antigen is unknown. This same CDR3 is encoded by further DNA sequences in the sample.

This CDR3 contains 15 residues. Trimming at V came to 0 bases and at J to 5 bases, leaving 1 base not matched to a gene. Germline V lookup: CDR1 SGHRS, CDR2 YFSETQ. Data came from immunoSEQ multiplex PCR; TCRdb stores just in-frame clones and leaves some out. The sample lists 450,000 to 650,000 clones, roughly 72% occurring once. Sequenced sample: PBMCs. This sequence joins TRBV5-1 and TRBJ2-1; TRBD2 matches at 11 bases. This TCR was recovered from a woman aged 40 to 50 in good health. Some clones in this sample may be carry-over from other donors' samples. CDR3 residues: CASSLGLAGNNEQFF. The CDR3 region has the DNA TGCGCCAGCAGCTTGGGACTAGCGGGAAACAATGAGCAGTTCTTC.